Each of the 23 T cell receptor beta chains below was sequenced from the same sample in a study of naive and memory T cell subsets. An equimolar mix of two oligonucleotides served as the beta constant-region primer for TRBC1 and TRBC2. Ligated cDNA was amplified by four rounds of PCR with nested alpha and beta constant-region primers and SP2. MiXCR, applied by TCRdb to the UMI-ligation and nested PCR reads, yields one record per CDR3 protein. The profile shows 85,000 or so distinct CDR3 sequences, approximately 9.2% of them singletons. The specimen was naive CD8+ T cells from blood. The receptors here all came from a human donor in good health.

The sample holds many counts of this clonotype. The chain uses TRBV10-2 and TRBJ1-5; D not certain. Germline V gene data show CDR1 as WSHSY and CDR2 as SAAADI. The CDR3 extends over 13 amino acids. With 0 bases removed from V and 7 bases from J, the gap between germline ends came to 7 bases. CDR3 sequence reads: CASSESDGQPQHF. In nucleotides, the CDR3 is TGCGCCAGCAGTGAGTCCGATGGGCAGCCCCAGCATTTT.

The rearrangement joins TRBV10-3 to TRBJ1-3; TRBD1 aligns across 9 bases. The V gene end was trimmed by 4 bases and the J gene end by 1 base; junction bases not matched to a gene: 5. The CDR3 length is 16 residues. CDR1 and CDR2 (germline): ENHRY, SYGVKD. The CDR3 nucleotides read TGTGCCATCAGTGCGTGGGACAGGGAGTCTGGAAACACCATATATTTT. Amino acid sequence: CAISAWDRESGNTIYF.

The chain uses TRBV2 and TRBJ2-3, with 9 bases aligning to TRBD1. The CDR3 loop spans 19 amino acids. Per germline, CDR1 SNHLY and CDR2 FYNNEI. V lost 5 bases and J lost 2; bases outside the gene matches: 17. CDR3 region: CASSRSSSDRDRVTDTQYF. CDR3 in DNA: TGTGCCAGCAGTAGAAGCTCTTCAGACCGGGACAGGGTCACAGATACGCAGTATTTT.

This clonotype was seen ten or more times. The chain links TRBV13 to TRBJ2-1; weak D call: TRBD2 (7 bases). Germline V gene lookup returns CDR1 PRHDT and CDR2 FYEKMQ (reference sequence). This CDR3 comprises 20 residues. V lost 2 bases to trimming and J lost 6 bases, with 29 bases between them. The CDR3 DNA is TGTGCCAGCAGCTTACAGTCAGGGGTCCCACTAGCGAGAGCGTCCAATGAGCAGTTCTTC. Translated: CASSLQSGVPLARASNEQFF. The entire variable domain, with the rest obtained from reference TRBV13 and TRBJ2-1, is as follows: AAGVIQSPRHLIKEKRETATLKCYPIPRHDTVYWYQQGPGQDPQFLISFYEKMQSDKGSIPDRFSAQQFSDYHSELNMSSLELGDSALYFCASSLQSGVPLARASNEQFFGPGTRLTVL.

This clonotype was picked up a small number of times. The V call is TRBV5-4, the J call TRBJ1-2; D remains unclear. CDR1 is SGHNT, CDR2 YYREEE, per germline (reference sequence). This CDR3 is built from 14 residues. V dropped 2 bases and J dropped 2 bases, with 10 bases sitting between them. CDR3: CASSFRGLNYGYTF. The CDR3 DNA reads TGTGCCAGCAGCTTCCGGGGTTTGAACTATGGCTACACCTTC.

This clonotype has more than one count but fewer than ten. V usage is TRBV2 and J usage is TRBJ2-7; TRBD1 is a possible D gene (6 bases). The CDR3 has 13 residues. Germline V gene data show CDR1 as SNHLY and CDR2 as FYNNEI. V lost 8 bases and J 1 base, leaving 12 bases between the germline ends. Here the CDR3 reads CASLTGQSYEQYF. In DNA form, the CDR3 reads TGTGCCAGCCTGACAGGCCAATCCTACGAGCAGTACTTC.

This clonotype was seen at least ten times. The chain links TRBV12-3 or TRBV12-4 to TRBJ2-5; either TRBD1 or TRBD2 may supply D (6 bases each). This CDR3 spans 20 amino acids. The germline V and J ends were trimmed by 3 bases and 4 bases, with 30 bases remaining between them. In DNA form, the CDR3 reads TGTGCCAGCAGTTTGGTCTCTGGAGGGGGATCGGGACGGAATAGAGAGACCCAGTACTTC. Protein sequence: CASSLVSGGGSGRNRETQYF.

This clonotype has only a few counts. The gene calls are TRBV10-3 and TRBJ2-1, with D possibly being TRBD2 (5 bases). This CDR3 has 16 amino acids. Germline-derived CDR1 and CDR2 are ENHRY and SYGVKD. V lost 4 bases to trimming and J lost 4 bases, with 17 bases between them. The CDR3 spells CAISAFGRSGYNEQFF. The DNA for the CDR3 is TGTGCCATCAGTGCCTTCGGCCGGAGCGGTTACAATGAGCAGTTCTTC.

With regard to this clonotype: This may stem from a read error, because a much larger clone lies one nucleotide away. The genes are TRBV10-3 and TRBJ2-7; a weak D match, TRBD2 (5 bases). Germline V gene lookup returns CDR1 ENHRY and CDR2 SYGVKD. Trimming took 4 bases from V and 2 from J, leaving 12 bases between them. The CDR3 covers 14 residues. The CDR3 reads CAISVSDLPYEQYF. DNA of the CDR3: TGTGCCATCAGTGTGTCGGACTTACCCTACGAGCAGTACTTC.

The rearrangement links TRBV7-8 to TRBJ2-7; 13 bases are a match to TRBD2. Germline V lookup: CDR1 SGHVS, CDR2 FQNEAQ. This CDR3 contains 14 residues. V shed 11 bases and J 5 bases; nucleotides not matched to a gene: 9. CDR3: CAGSGTSGTNEQYF. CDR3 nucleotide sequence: TGTGCCGGGTCAGGGACTAGCGGGACCAACGAGCAGTACTTC.

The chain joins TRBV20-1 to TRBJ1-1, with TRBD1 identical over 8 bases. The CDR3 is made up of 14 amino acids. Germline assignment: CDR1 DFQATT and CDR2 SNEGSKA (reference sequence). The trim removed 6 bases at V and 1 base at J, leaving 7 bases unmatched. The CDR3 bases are TGCAGTGCGGAAGACAGGGGCCGGAACACTGAAGCTTTCTTT. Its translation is CSAEDRGRNTEAFF.

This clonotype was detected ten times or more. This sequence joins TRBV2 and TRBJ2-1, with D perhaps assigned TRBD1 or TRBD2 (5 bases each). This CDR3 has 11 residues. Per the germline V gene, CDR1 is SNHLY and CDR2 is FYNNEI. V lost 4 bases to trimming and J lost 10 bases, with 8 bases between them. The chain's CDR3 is CASSGGREQFF. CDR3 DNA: TGTGCCAGCAGTGGGGGACGGGAGCAGTTCTTC.

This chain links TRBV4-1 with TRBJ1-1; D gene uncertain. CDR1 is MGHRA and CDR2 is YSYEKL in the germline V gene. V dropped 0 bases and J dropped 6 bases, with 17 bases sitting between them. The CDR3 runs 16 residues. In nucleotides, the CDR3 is TGCGCCAGCAGCCAAGAGCCTGGTCGGAGGGCGGCTGAAGCTTTCTTT. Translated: CASSQEPGRRAAEAFF.

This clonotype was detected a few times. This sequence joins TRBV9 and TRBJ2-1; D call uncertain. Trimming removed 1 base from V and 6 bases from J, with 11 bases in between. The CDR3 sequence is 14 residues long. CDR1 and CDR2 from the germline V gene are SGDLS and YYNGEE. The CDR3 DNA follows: TGTGCCAGCAGCGTAATGAACAGAGCCAATGAGCAGTTCTTC. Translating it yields CASSVMNRANEQFF.

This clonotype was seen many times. The CDR3 loop reads CATSQGGETQYF. The CDR3 nucleotides are TGTGCCACCAGCCAGGGGGGGGAGACCCAGTACTTC. The V and J genes are TRBV15 and TRBJ2-5, with D tentatively TRBD1 or TRBD2 (7 bases each). CDR3 length equals 12 residues. Trimming took 5 bases from V and 5 from J, leaving 9 bases between them. Germline assignment: CDR1 LNHNV and CDR2 YYDKDF (reference sequence).

This chain's CDR3 is CASSPPMRDEQYF. The CDR3 DNA is TGTGCCAGCAGCCCCCCCATGAGGGACGAGCAGTACTTC. This chain uses TRBV13 with TRBJ2-7, with a weak D call TRBD2 (5 bases). CDR1 and CDR2 from the germline V gene are PRHDT and FYEKMQ (reference sequence). V lost 5 bases to trimming and J lost 5 bases, with 13 bases between them. The CDR3 totals 13 residues.

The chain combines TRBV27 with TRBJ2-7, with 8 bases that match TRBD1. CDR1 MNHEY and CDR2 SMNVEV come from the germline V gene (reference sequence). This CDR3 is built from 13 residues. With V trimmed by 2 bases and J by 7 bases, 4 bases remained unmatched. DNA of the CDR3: TGTGCCAGCAGTTTACGGACAGGGAGGGAGCAGTACTTC. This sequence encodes CASSLRTGREQYF.

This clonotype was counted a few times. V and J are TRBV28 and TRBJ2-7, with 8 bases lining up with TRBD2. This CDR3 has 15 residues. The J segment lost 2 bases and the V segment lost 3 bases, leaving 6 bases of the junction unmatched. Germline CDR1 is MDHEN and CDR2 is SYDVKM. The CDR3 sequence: CASSFVGSGTYEQYF. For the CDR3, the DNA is TGTGCCAGCAGTTTTGTGGGTAGCGGGACCTACGAGCAGTACTTC.

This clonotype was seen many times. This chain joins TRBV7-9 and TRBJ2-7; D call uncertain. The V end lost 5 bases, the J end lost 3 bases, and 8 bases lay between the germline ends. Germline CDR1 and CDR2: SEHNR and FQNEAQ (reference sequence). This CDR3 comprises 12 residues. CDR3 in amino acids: CASSTRVYEQYF. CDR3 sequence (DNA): TGTGCCAGCAGCACTCGGGTCTACGAGCAGTACTTC.

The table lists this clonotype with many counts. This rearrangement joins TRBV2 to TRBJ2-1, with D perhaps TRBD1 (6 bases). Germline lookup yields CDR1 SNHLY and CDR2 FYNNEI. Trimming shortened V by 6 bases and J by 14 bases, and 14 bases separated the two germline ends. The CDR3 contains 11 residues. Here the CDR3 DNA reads TGTGCCAGCAGAACTCGGGACAAAGAGTTCTTC. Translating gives CASRTRDKEFF.

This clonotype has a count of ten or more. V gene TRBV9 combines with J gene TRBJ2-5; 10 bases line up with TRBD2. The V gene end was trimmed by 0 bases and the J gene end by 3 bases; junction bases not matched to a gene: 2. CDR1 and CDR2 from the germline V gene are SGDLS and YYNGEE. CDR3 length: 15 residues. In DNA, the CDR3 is TGTGCCAGCAGCGTAGTCGGACTAGCGGAAGAGACCCAGTACTTC. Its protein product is CASSVVGLAEETQYF. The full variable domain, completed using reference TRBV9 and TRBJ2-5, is DSGVTQTPKHLITATGQRVTLRCSPRSGDLSVYWYQQSLDQGLQFLIQYYNGEERAKGNILERFSAQQFPDLHSELNLSSLELGDSALYFCASSVVGLAEETQYFGPGTRLLVL.

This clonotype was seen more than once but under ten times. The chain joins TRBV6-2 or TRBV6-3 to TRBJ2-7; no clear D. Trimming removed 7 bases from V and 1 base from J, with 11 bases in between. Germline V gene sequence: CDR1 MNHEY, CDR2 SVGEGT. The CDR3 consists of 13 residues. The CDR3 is CASTLTASYEQYF. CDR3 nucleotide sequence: TGTGCCAGCACTCTAACAGCTTCCTACGAGCAGTACTTC.

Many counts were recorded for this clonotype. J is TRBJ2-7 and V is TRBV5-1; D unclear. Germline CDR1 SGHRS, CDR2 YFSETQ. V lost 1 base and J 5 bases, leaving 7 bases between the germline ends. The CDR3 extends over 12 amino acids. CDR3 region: CASSLTRHEQYF. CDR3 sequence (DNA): TGCGCCAGCAGCTTGACTCGCCACGAGCAGTACTTC.